The clone carrying this T cell receptor (beta chain) was found once. TCRdb re-analysed the 5' RACE reads in MiXCR, keeping a single row per CDR3 protein. The profile shows 35,000 to 50,000 distinct CDR3 sequences, less than 35% of them singletons. The TCR sequence derives from a female donor with breast cancer. Sequencing input: memory CD4+ T cells sorted from a lymph node. Subset here: memory CD4+ T cells, CD4+CD45RO+CD25-.

CDR3 sequence reads: CACTGTGPYEQYF. CDR3 coding DNA: TGTGCCTGTACCGGGACAGGGCCCTACGAGCAGTACTTC. The chain uses TRBV24-1 and TRBJ2-7, with 9 bases identical to TRBD1. Germline trimming cut 12 bases from V and 2 bases from J; bases unmatched to any gene: 7. CDR1 KGHDR and CDR2 SFDVKD come from the germline V gene. CDR3 length: 13 amino acids.